A single sample gave rise to the 5 T cell receptor beta chains below, sequenced in a study of T cells in localized non-small cell lung cancer. The protocol was immunoSEQ multiplex PCR, while the TCRdb copy is restricted to in-frame clones and leaves out a portion. Here the sample spans about 48,000 clones, roughly 77% being singletons. Sample: peripheral blood, taken before any cancer treatment. The receptor set was obtained from a man between 40 and 69 years old with stage I squamous cell lung carcinoma.

This clone was seen once. V usage is TRBV6-6 and J usage is TRBJ2-2; 10 nucleotides line up with TRBD1. The CDR3 spans 15 residues. V shed 4 bases, J shed 6 bases, and the junction held 5 bases outside the gene matches. In germline, CDR1 is MNHNY, CDR2 SVGAGI (reference sequence). The CDR3 nucleotides are TGTGCCAGCAGTTCGGGACAGGGGTATGCCGGGGAGCTGTTTTTT. This codes for CASSSGQGYAGELFF.

The rearrangement uses TRBV5-6 and TRBJ2-2; D gene ambiguous. Trimming stripped 0 bases from V and 3 bases from J, with 9 bases between. The CDR3 runs 15 residues. Germline V gives CDR1 SGHDT, CDR2 YYEEEE. As DNA, the CDR3 is TGTGCCAGCAGCTTGGGGGGAATAGACACCGGGGAGCTGTTTTTT. Translated: CASSLGGIDTGELFF.

This clone was detected only once. The chain carries TRBV28 and TRBJ2-1, with D perhaps assigned TRBD1 or TRBD2 (6 bases each). Per germline, CDR1 MDHEN and CDR2 SYDVKM. CDR3 length: 15 residues. V lost 5 bases and J 8 bases, leaving 19 bases between the germline ends. The CDR3 sequence: CASSLPGAGGDEQFF. CDR3 sequence (DNA): TGTGCCAGCAGTCTCCCGGGGGCTGGTGGGGATGAGCAGTTCTTC.

This clone was detected a few times. The V and J genes are TRBV7-9 and TRBJ1-6, with D unclear. Trimming left V 11 bases short and J 10 bases short, with 21 bases between. The germline V gene has CDR1 SEHNR and CDR2 FQNEAQ (reference sequence). The CDR3 runs 14 residues. Here the CDR3 DNA reads TGTGCCGGGGAAGAACCCACCCAAGGGTCACCCCTCCACTTT. Encoded protein: CAGEEPTQGSPLHF.

This clone was detected only a few times. The chain joins TRBV21-1 to TRBJ1-1. TRBV21-1 is noted as a pseudogene. The CDR3 runs to 15 residues. CDR3 sequence reads: CASSKLAKAGTEAFF. The CDR3, as DNA: TGTGCCAGCAGCAAATTAGCCAAGGCGGGCACTGAAGCTTTCTTT.